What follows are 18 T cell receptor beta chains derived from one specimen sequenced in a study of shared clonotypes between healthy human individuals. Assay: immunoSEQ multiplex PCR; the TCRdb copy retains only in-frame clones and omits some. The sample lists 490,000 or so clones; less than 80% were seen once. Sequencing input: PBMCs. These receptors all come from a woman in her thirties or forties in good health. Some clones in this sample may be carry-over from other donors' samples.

The CDR3 DNA follows: TGTGCCACCAGCAGAGATCCGGGAAGTGGGGTCAATGAGCAGTTCTTC. This translates into CATSRDPGSGVNEQFF. The rearrangement joins TRBV15 to TRBJ2-1, with a possible D match to TRBD2 (5 bases). The CDR3 length is 16 residues. V was pared by 0 bases and J by 6 bases, with 15 bases between. Germline values: CDR1 LNHNV, CDR2 YYDKDF (reference sequence). The whole variable domain, filled in from reference TRBV15 and TRBJ2-1, reads DAMVIQNPRYQVTQFGKPVTLSCSQTLNHNVMYWYQQKSSQAPKLLFHYYDKDFNNEADTPDNFQSRRPNTSFCFLDIRSPGLGDTAMYLCATSRDPGSGVNEQFFGPGTRLTVL.

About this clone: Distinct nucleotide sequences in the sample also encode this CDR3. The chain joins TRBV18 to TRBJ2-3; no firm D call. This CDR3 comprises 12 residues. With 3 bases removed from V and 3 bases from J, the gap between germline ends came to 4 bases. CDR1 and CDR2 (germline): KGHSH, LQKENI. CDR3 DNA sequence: TGTGCCAGCTCACCGGGTACAGATACGCAGTATTTT. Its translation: CASSPGTDTQYF.

CDR3 in amino acids: CAWINTGTGVYTEAFF. DNA for the CDR3: TGTGCCTGGATTAATACCGGGACAGGGGTTTACACTGAAGCTTTCTTT. The V and J genes are TRBV30 and TRBJ1-1, with TRBD1 matching over 10 bases. The V gene's germline CDR1 is GTSNPN and CDR2 SVGIG (reference sequence). CDR3 length equals 16 residues. Losses at the gene ends were 4 bases for V and 3 bases for J; bases not matched to a gene: 11.

The CDR3 DNA sequence: TGTGCCAGCAGACAATTTGGGGTGGGGTACTACGAGCAGTACTTC. Its translation is CASRQFGVGYYEQYF. V gene TRBV6-4 combines with J gene TRBJ2-7; unclear D gene. The CDR3 runs 15 residues. In germline, CDR1 is MRHNA, CDR2 SNTAGT. Trimming removed 6 bases at V and 3 bases at J, with 18 bases between.

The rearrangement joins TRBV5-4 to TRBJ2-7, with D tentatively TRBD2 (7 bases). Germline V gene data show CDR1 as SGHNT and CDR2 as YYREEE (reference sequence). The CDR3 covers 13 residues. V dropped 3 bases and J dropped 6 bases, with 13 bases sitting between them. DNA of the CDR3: TGTGCCAGCAGCTCCGGGGGGCCGGTCGAGCAGTACTTC. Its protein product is CASSSGGPVEQYF.

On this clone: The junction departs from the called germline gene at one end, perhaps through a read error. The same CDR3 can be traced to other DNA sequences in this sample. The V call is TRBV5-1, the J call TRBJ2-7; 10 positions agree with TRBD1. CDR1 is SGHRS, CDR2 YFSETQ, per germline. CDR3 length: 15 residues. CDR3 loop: CASSITGTGEREQYF. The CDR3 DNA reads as TGTGCCAGCAGCATTACCGGGACAGGGGAGAGAGAGCAGTACTTC.

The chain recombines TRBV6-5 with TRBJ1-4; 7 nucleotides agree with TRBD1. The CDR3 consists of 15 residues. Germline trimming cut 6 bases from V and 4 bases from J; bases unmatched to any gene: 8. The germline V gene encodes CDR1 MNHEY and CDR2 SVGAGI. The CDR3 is CASSLTGAFNEKLFF. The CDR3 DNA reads TGTGCCAGCAGCCTAACAGGGGCGTTTAATGAAAAACTGTTTTTT.

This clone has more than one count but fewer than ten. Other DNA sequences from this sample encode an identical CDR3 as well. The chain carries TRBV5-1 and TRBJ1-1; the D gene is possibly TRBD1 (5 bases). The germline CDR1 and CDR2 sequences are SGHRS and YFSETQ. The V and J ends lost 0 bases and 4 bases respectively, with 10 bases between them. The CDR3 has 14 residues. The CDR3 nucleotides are TGCGCCAGCAGCTTGGTAGGGGTCGGCACTGAAGCTTTCTTT. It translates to CASSLVGVGTEAFF.

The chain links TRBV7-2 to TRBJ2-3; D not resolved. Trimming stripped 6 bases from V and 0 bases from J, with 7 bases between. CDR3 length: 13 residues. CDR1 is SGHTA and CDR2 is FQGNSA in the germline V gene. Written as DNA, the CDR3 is TGTGCCAGCAGAACGGCTAGCACAGATACGCAGTATTTT. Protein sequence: CASRTASTDTQYF.

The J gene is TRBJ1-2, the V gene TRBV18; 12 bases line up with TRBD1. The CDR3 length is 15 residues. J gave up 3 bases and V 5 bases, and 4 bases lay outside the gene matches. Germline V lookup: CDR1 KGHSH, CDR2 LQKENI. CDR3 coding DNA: TGTGCCAGCTCAATCGGGACAGGGGGCGACTATGGCTACACCTTC. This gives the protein CASSIGTGGDYGYTF.

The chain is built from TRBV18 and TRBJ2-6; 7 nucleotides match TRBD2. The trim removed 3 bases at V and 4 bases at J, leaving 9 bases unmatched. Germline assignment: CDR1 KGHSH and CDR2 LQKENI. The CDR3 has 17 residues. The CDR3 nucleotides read TGTGCCAGCTCACCTCAGATCGGGGGGTCCGGGGCCAACGTCCTGACTTTC. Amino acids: CASSPQIGGSGANVLTF.

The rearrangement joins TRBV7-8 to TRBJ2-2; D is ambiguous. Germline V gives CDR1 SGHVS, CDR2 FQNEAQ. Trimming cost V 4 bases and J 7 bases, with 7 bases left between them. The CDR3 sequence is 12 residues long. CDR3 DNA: TGTGCCAGCAGCTCAATGGTCGGGGAGCTGTTTTTT. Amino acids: CASSSMVGELFF.

CDR3 in amino acids: CASSGGTVAYEQYF. CDR3 in DNA: TGTGCCAGCAGTGGCGGGACGGTAGCCTACGAGCAGTACTTC. This chain links TRBV28 with TRBJ2-7; D perhaps matches TRBD2 (6 bases). CDR1 and CDR2 (germline): MDHEN, SYDVKM. V dropped 5 bases and J dropped 2 bases, with 13 bases sitting between them. This CDR3 has 14 amino acids.

This chain's CDR3 is CASSLLGFNEKLFF. DNA of the CDR3: TGTGCCAGCAGCTTATTGGGATTTAATGAAAAACTGTTTTTT. The chain carries TRBV13 and TRBJ1-4; D not resolved. The V end lost 2 bases, the J end lost 4 bases, and 8 bases lay between the germline ends. The CDR3 covers 14 residues. The V gene's germline CDR1 is PRHDT and CDR2 FYEKMQ (reference sequence).

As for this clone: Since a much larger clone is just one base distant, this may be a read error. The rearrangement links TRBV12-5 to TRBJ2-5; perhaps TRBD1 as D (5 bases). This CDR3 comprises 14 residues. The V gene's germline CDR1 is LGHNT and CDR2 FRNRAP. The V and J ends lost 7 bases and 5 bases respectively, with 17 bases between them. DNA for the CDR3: TGTGCTAGTGCCCCCAGGACAAGGGCCGAGACCCAGTACTTC. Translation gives CASAPRTRAETQYF.

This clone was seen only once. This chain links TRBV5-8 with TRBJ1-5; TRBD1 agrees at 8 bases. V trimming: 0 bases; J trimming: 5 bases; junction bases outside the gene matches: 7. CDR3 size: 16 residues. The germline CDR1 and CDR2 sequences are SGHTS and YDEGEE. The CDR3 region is CASSLVVDREDQPQHF. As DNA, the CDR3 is TGTGCCAGCAGCTTGGTTGTGGACAGGGAGGATCAGCCCCAGCATTTT. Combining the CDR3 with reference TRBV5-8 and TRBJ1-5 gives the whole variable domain EAGVTQSPTHLIKTRGQQATLRCSPISGHTSVYWYQQALGLGLQFLLWYDEGEERNRGNFPPRFSGRQFPNYSSELNVNALELEDSALYLCASSLVVDREDQPQHFGDGTRLSIL.

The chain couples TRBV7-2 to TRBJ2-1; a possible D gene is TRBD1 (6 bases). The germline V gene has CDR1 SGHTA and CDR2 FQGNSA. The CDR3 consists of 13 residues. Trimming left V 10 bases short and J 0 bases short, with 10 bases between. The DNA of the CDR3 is TGTGCCACCAGGGGAAGCTCCTACAATGAGCAGTTCTTC. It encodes CATRGSSYNEQFF.

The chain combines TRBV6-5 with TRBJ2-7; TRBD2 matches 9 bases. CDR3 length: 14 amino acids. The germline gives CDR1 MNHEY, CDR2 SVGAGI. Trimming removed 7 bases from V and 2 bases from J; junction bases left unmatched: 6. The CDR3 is CASTNVAGAYEQYF. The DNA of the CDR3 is TGTGCCAGCACAAATGTAGCGGGGGCCTACGAGCAGTACTTC.